The entry below describes one T cell receptor beta chain. In the source study's methods: Amplification with reference gene primers provided the estimates of nucleated cell counts. Data came from immunoSEQ multiplex PCR; TCRdb stores just in-frame clones and leaves some out. V and J calls plus clone size are reproduced from that table; the DNA served to infer D and trimming. The sample holds some 240,000 clones, around 90% seen once. The data belong to a study of blood T cell repertoires in COVID-19. As for the study in general: The United States, Italy and Spain were the sources of the acute and convalescent COVID-19 samples. T cells, B-cell-depleted T cells, or PBMCs supplied cDNA or gDNA.

The CDR3 runs to 14 residues. This sequence was found in a man in his fifties or sixties who had recovered from COVID-19. The rearrangement links TRBV1 to TRBJ1-5; TRBD1 was called by the table and not checked on the DNA. TRBV1 is labeled a pseudogene. Sequencing was carried out using peripheral blood. The CDR3 DNA reads as TGCACCAGTGAAGGGACACCAAAAAATCAGCCCCAGCATTTT. Translating gives CTSEGTPKNQPQHF.